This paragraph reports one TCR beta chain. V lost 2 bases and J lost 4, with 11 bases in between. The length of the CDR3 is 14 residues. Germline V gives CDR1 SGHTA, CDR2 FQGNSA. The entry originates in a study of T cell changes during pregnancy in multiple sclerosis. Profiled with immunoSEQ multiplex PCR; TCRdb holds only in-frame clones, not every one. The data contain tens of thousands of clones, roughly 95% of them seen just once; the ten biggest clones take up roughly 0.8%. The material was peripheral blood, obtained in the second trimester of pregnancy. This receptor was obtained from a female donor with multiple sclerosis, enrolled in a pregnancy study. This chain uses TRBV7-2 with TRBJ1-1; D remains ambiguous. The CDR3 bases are TGTGCCAGCAGCTTAATCGGGATGATCACTGAAGCTTTCTTT. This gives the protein CASSLIGMITEAFF.